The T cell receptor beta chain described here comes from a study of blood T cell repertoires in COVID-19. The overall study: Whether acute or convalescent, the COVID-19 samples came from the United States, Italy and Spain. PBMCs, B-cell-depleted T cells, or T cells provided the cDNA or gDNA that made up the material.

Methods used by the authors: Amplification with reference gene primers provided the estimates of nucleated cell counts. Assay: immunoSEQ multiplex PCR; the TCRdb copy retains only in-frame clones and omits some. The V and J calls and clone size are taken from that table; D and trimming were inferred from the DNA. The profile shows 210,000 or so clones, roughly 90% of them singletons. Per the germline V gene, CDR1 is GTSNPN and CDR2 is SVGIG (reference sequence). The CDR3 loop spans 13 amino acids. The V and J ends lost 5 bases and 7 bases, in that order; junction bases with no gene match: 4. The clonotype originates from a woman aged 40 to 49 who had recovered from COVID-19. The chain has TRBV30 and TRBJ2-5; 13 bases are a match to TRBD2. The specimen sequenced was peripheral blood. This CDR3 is CAWETSGGATQYF. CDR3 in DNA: TGTGCCTGGGAAACTAGCGGGGGGGCGACCCAGTACTTC.